The 2 T cell receptor beta chains below all came from one sample that was sequenced in a study of regulatory T cells in long-lasting Graves disease (dated by TCRdb to the early 2020s). The method was multiplex PCR. The listed sequencing device is Illumina HiSeq 4000. iRepertoire HTBI primers and Arm-PCR amplification of CDR3 regions were used to construct TCR beta libraries. TCRdb handled the public reads itself, with Q25 trimming in fastp and clone calling in MiXCR, and kept productive beta chains. Each record represents a unique CDR3 protein, reported with the most common genes and DNA among its rows. The sample table records 360,000 or so distinct CDR3 sequences; approximately 10% of these occur just once. In total, the top ten clones hold about 19% of the sample. The time point label, read with the paper, signifies: newly diagnosed GD, antithyroid drugs for less than 3 months. For both TCR sequencing and RNA sequencing, RNA was extracted from PBMCs using TRIzol.

These same records also appear under a second study, on T cells in Graves' hyperthyroidism and ophthalmopathy.

Sample: peripheral blood mononuclear cells (PBMCs), taken at new diagnosis, from a patient treated with antithyroid drugs. Receptor source: a woman between 18 and 29 years old with Graves disease. Donor details come from another sample of the same person, matched by shared clones.

The chain uses TRBV6-1 and TRBJ2-3; the match to TRBD2 covers 7 bases. Trimming removed 8 bases from V and 1 base from J; junction bases left unmatched: 6. CDR1 and CDR2 from the germline V gene are MNHNS and SASEGT. This CDR3 has 14 residues. In nucleotides, the CDR3 is TGTGCCAGCGGGAGGGGACCCCGCACAGATACGCAGTATTTT. Residues: CASGRGPRTDTQYF.

The sample holds a few counts of this clonotype. The rearrangement links TRBV5-1 to TRBJ2-5; perhaps D is TRBD1 or TRBD2 (5 bases each). The germline V and J ends were trimmed by 4 bases and 5 bases, with 21 bases remaining between them. Germline assignment: CDR1 SGHRS and CDR2 YFSETQ. CDR3 length equals 16 residues. The CDR3 nucleotides are TGCGCCAGCAGCCCCTTGGGACCAACCCAGTTGGAGACCCAGTACTTC. It codes for CASSPLGPTQLETQYF.